This T cell receptor (beta chain) was retrieved from a study of cytomegalovirus exposure and HLA in healthy donors. The PCR had 60 Vbeta and 13 Jbeta primers. Only in-frame clones appear in the TCRdb table, and some are missing; sequencing was by immunoSEQ multiplex PCR. Of about 110,000 clones listed, 75% to 85% are singletons. This CDR3 has 13 residues. The germline CDR1 and CDR2 sequences are SNHLY and FYNNEI. Trimming stripped 9 bases from V and 0 bases from J, with 11 bases between. The material sequenced was PBMCs. The chain links TRBV2 to TRBJ2-5; D is ambiguous. The clonotype was recovered from a man aged 50 or older in good health and CMV-seronegative. DNA for the CDR3: TGTGCCAGTCTCCCGGAGCACCAAGAGACCCAGTACTTC. Translation gives CASLPEHQETQYF.